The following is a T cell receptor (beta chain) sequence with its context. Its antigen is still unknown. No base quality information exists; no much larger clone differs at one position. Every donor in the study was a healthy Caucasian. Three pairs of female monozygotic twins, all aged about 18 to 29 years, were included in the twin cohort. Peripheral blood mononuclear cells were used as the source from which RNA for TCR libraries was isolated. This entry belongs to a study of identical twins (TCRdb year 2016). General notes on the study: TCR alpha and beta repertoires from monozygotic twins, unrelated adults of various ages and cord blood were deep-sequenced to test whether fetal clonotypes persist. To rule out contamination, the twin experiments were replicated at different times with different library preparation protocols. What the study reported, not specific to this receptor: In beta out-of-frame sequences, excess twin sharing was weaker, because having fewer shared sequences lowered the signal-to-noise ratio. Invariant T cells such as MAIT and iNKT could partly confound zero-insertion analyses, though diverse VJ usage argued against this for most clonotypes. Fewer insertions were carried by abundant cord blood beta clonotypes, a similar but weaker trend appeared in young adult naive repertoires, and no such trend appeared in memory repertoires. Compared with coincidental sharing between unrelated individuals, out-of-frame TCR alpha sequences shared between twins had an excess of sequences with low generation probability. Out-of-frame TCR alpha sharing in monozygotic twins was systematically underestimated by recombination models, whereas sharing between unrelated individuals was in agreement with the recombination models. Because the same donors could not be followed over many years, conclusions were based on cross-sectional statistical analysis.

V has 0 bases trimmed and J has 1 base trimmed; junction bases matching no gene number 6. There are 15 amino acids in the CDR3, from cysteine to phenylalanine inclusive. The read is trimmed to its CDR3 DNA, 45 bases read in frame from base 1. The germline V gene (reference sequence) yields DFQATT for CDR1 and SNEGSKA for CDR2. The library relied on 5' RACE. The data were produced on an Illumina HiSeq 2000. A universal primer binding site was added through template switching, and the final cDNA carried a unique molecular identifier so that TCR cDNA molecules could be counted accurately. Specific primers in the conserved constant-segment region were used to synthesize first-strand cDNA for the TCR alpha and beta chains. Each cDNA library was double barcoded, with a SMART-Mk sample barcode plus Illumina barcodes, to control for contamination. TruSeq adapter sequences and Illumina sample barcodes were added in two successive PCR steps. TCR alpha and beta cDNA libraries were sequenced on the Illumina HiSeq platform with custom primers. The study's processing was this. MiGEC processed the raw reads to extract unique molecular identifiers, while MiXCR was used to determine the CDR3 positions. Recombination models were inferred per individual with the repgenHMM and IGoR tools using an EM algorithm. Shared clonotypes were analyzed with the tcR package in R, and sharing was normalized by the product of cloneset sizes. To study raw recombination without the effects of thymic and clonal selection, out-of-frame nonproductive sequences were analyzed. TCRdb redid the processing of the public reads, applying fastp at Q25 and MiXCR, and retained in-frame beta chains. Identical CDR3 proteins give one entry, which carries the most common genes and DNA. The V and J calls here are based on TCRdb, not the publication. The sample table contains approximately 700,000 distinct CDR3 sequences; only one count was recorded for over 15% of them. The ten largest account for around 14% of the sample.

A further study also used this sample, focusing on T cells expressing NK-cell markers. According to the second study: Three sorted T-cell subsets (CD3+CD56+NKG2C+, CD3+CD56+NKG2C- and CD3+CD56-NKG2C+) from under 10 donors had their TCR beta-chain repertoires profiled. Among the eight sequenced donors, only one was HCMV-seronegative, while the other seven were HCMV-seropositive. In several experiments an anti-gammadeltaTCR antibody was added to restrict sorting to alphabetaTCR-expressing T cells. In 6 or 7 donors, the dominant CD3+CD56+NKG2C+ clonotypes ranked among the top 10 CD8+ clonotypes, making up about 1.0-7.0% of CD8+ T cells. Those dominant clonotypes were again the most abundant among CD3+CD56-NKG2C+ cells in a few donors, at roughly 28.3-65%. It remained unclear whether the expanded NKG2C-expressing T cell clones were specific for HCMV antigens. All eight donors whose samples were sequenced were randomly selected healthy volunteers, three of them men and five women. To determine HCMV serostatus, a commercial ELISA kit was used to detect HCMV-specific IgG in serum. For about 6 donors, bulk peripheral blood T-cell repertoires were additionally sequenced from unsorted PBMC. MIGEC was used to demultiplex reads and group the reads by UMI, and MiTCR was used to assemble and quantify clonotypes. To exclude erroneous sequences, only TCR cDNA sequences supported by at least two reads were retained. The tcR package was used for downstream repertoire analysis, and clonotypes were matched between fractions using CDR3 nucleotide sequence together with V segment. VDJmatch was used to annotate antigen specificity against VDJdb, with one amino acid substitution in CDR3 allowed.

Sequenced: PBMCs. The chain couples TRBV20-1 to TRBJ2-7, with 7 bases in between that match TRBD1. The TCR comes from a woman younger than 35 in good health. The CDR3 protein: CSARDQGVGSYEQYF. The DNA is TGCAGTGCTAGAGATCAGGGGGTAGGGTCCTACGAGCAGTACTTC.